The 31 T cell receptor beta chains below were found in one sample sequenced in a study of T cell changes during pregnancy in multiple sclerosis. Sequencing was performed with immunoSEQ multiplex PCR; in TCRdb, only in-frame clones are kept and a portion is missing. The table has about 39,000 clones, 90% to 95% seen once. Here the sequenced sample was CD4+ T cells from peripheral blood mononuclear cells, taken after pregnancy. All receptors come from a female donor with multiple sclerosis, enrolled in a pregnancy study.

This chain joins TRBV4-2 and TRBJ2-3; 12 bases fit TRBD1. Germline V gene sequence: CDR1 LGHNA, CDR2 YNFKEQ. V shed 0 bases, J shed 5 bases, and the junction held 12 bases outside the gene matches. The CDR3 has 19 amino acids. The DNA for the CDR3 is TGTGCCAGCAGCCAAGATCATTCGGGGACAGGGGGCCCGCAAGATACGCAGTATTTT. Translated, it gives CASSQDHSGTGGPQDTQYF.

This clone was counted a few times. This sequence joins TRBV4-1 and TRBJ2-2; TRBD2 agrees at 10 bases. The CDR3 sequence is 16 residues long. V trimming: 1 base; J trimming: 7 bases; junction bases outside the gene matches: 6. The germline V gene encodes CDR1 MGHRA and CDR2 YSYEKL. The CDR3, as DNA: TGCGCCAGCAGCCAAGTATCACTAGCGGGGTTCGGGGAGCTGTTTTTT. As protein: CASSQVSLAGFGELFF.

V and J are TRBV6-5 and TRBJ2-7, with TRBD1 matching over 10 bases. The CDR3 consists of 15 residues. Trimming cost V 2 bases and J 2 bases; bases outside gene matches: 3. From germline, CDR1 is MNHEY and CDR2 SVGAGI. The DNA of the CDR3 is TGTGCCAGCAGTTACCGGGACAGGGGTCCCTACGAGCAGTACTTC. Amino acids: CASSYRDRGPYEQYF.

This sequence joins TRBV9 and TRBJ1-3; D is possibly TRBD1 (6 bases). CDR1 and CDR2 from the germline V gene are SGDLS and YYNGEE. The CDR3 has 15 amino acids. CDR3 DNA sequence: TGTGCTCAAACAGGGCGCCGGTCCTCTGGAAACACCATATATTTT. Translated, it gives CAQTGRRSSGNTIYF.

The gene calls are TRBV5-6 and TRBJ2-1; the match to TRBD2 covers 12 bases. Germline assignment: CDR1 SGHDT and CDR2 YYEEEE. Unmatched junction bases numbered 6, after V lost 4 bases and J lost 4 bases. The CDR3 totals 16 residues. In DNA, the CDR3 is TGTGCCAGCAGCACCCCGACTAGCGGGGGATACAATGAGCAGTTCTTC. Its translation is CASSTPTSGGYNEQFF. The entire variable domain, with the rest obtained from reference TRBV5-6 and TRBJ2-1, is as follows: DAGVTQSPTHLIKTRGQQVTLRCSPKSGHDTVSWYQQALGQGPQFIFQYYEEEERQRGNFPDRFSGHQFPNYSSELNVNALLLGDSALYLCASSTPTSGGYNEQFFGPGTRLTVL.

The chain has TRBV5-4 and TRBJ2-7; 9 positions agree with TRBD1. V gave up 2 bases and J gave up 4 bases; unmatched junction bases: 7. Looked up from germline, CDR1 is SGHNT and CDR2 is YYREEE (reference sequence). The CDR3 runs to 15 residues. The CDR3 spells CASSFWDRVGYEQYF. CDR3 sequence (DNA): TGTGCCAGCAGCTTTTGGGACAGGGTTGGGTACGAGCAGTACTTC. Using reference TRBV5-4 and TRBJ2-7 for the parts outside the CDR3, the full variable domain is ETGVTQSPTHLIKTRGQQVTLRCSSQSGHNTVSWYQQALGQGPQFIFQYYREEENGRGNFPPRFSGLQFPNYSSELNVNALELDDSALYLCASSFWDRVGYEQYFGPGTRLTVT.

This sequence joins TRBV6-5 and TRBJ1-2; TRBD1 matches at 7 bases. Germline trimming cut 7 bases from V and 9 bases from J; bases unmatched to any gene: 11. Germline CDR1 and CDR2: MNHEY and SVGAGI. There are 13 residues in the CDR3. This chain's CDR3 is CASTKIGGFSYTF. Written as DNA, the CDR3 is TGTGCCAGCACCAAAATAGGGGGCTTCAGCTACACCTTC.

V gene TRBV9 combines with J gene TRBJ2-6, with D unclear. Trimming took 3 bases from V and 2 from J, leaving 3 bases between them. This CDR3 spans 13 amino acids. Germline CDR1 SGDLS, CDR2 YYNGEE. CDR3 in DNA: TGTGCCAGCAGCGATACTGGGGCCAACGTCCTGACTTTC. Translation gives CASSDTGANVLTF.

The chain links TRBV30 to TRBJ2-7; D call uncertain. In germline, CDR1 is GTSNPN, CDR2 SVGIG (reference sequence). The V and J ends lost 2 bases and 12 bases respectively, with 20 bases between them. The CDR3 covers 13 residues. CDR3 loop: CAWSYKAQAISYF. The CDR3 bases are TGTGCCTGGAGTTACAAGGCCCAGGCGATATCGTACTTC.

In DNA form, the CDR3 reads TGTGCCAGCAGTTCATTACAGGGACGCCTGAGCTCCTACGAGCAGTACTTC. It specifies CASSSLQGRLSSYEQYF. The rearrangement uses TRBV27 and TRBJ2-7, with D possibly matching TRBD1 (6 bases). V was trimmed by 4 bases and J by 0 bases, leaving 19 bases between them. The CDR3 is 17 amino acids. CDR1 is MNHEY and CDR2 is SMNVEV in the germline V gene (reference sequence).

This chain links TRBV6-6 with TRBJ1-5; perhaps TRBD1 as D (5 bases). V lost 10 bases, J lost 3 bases, and 13 bases lay in between. In germline, CDR1 is MNHNY, CDR2 SVGAGI (reference sequence). This CDR3 is 13 amino acids long. CDR3 coding DNA: TGTGCCACCAAAAAGGGGTTCAATCAGCCCCAGCATTTT. It codes for CATKKGFNQPQHF.

The gene calls are TRBV5-7 and TRBJ2-5; possibly TRBD2 for D (6 bases). TRBV5-7 is an ORF, and what it does is uncertain. Trimming left V 4 bases short and J 1 base short, with 11 bases between. The CDR3 loop spans 14 amino acids. The CDR3 sequence is CASSPGVLQETQYF. CDR3 nucleotide sequence: TGTGCCAGCAGCCCGGGGGTTCTCCAAGAGACCCAGTACTTC.

The J gene is TRBJ2-7, the V gene TRBV6-1; 10 bases agree with TRBD1. The V segment lost 7 bases and the J segment 5 bases; nucleotides outside the gene matches: 8. Germline V gives CDR1 MNHNS, CDR2 SASEGT. The CDR3 length is 14 residues. CDR3 loop: CASKSRDRGNEQYF. CDR3 in DNA: TGTGCCAGCAAATCCCGGGACAGGGGTAACGAGCAGTACTTC.

The chain has TRBV5-6 and TRBJ1-1; unclear D gene. The length of the CDR3 is 17 residues. V lost 0 bases and J lost 4, with 19 bases in between. CDR1 and CDR2 (germline): SGHDT, YYEEEE. The CDR3 nucleotides are TGTGCCAGCAGCTTGGGGGAGCTTCGACACAGCGGCACTGAAGCTTTCTTT. This sequence encodes CASSLGELRHSGTEAFF.

The chain uses TRBV5-1 and TRBJ1-2, with 9 bases matching TRBD1. This CDR3 spans 15 amino acids. Unmatched junction bases numbered 9, after V lost 3 bases and J lost 6 bases. CDR1 is SGHRS and CDR2 is YFSETQ in the germline V gene. The chain's CDR3 is CASSSYRGPEDGYTF. In DNA, the CDR3 is TGCGCCAGCAGCTCCTACAGGGGGCCCGAGGATGGCTACACCTTC.

This chain links TRBV7-9 with TRBJ1-1; TRBD1 matches at 9 bases. V trimming: 4 bases; J trimming: 0 bases; junction bases outside the gene matches: 3. CDR3 length equals 15 residues. Germline-derived CDR1 and CDR2 are SEHNR and FQNEAQ (reference sequence). The CDR3 nucleotides are TGTGCCAGCAGCTCACAGGGGGCTCTGAACACTGAAGCTTTCTTT. Its protein is CASSSQGALNTEAFF. The variable domain in full, completed from reference TRBV7-9 and TRBJ1-1, reads DTGVSQNPRHKITKRGQNVTFRCDPISEHNRLYWYRQTLGQGPEFLTYFQNEAQLEKSRLLSDRFSAERPKGSFSTLEIQRTEQGDSAMYLCASSSQGALNTEAFFGQGTRLTVV.

This chain uses TRBV5-4 with TRBJ1-1; D is unclear. The ends were cut back, 5 bases at V and 4 bases at J, with 12 bases in the middle. This CDR3 has 13 amino acids. From germline, CDR1 is SGHNT and CDR2 YYREEE (reference sequence). The CDR3 sequence: CASRPAGITEAFF. The CDR3 DNA is TGTGCCAGCAGGCCCGCGGGGATCACTGAAGCTTTCTTT.

The CDR3 loop is CASSQDPWNTEAFF. The CDR3 nucleotides are TGTGCCAGCAGCCAAGATCCATGGAACACTGAAGCTTTCTTT. The V call is TRBV14, the J call TRBJ1-1; D unresolved. Germline values: CDR1 SGHDN, CDR2 FVKESK. The CDR3 runs to 14 residues. The V and J ends lost 0 bases and 1 base respectively, with 6 bases between them.

The chain uses TRBV6-1 and TRBJ2-3, with TRBD2 matching 12 bases. This CDR3 is 15 amino acids long. Germline V gene data show CDR1 as MNHNS and CDR2 as SASEGT. V shed 6 bases and J 3 bases; nucleotides not matched to a gene: 4. The CDR3 here is CASSRLAGATDTQYF. Here the CDR3 DNA reads TGTGCCAGCAGCCGACTAGCGGGGGCTACAGATACGCAGTATTTT.

The CDR3 DNA is TGTGCCAGCAGCCTGGGACAGGGGCATCAGCCCCAGCATTTT. Its translation: CASSLGQGHQPQHF. The V call is TRBV6-5, the J call TRBJ1-5; 10 bases match TRBD1. The CDR3 runs 14 residues. The ends lost 6 bases at V and 5 bases at J; junction bases unmatched: 4. The V gene's germline CDR1 is MNHEY and CDR2 SVGAGI.

This clone was seen just once. The chain links TRBV2 to TRBJ1-3; 9 bases line up with TRBD1. This CDR3 contains 14 residues. Unmatched junction bases numbered 7, after V lost 11 bases and J lost 2 bases. Germline V CDR1 and CDR2: SNHLY, FYNNEI. CDR3 in DNA: TGTGCCGGGGGAACAGGGGGCCCTGGAAACACCATATATTTT. This encodes CAGGTGGPGNTIYF.

This chain uses TRBV11-2 with TRBJ1-6; D is unresolved. Trimming cost V 6 bases and J 7 bases, with 10 bases left between them. The CDR3 has 13 amino acids. CDR1 and CDR2 (germline): SGHAT, FQNNGV. This chain's CDR3 is CASRRVGNSPLHF. The CDR3 bases are TGTGCCAGCAGGCGGGTTGGCAATTCACCCCTCCACTTT.

V gene TRBV7-2 combines with J gene TRBJ1-1; D perhaps matches TRBD1 (6 bases). The CDR3 runs 13 residues. Germline loops: CDR1 SGHTA, CDR2 FQGNSA. Trimming left V 4 bases short and J 4 bases short, with 10 bases between. CDR3: CASSSRGSTEAFF. The CDR3 DNA reads TGTGCCAGCAGCTCCAGGGGAAGCACTGAAGCTTTCTTT.

In this sample, this clone is medium-sized. One junction end disagrees with the germline gene, perhaps due to a read error. The chain links TRBV6-5 to TRBJ1-1; 9 bases match TRBD1. The CDR3 length is 14 residues. Germline loops: CDR1 MNHEY, CDR2 SVGAGI. The CDR3 spells CASNYRGRGTEAFF. CDR3 nucleotides: TGTGCCAGCAATTACAGGGGGCGAGGAACTGAAGCTTTCTTT.

V is TRBV29-1 and J is TRBJ2-3; 8 bases match TRBD2. CDR1 and CDR2 from the germline V gene are SQVTM and ANQGSEA. The CDR3 length is 14 residues. V gave up 7 bases and J gave up 0 bases; unmatched junction bases: 6. The CDR3 here is CSGRGGSSTDTQYF. In nucleotides, the CDR3 is TGCAGCGGACGGGGGGGATCTAGCACAGATACGCAGTATTTT.

This clone was counted only a few times. V gene TRBV4-1 combines with J gene TRBJ2-7; TRBD2 matches 12 bases. CDR1 and CDR2 from the germline V gene are MGHRA and YSYEKL. V was clipped by 6 bases and J by 3 bases; unmatched bases: 6. The CDR3 is 15 residues long. The CDR3 here is CASRYGLAGIYEQYF. The CDR3 DNA reads as TGCGCCAGCAGGTACGGACTAGCGGGGATCTACGAGCAGTACTTC.

This rearrangement joins TRBV6-1 to TRBJ2-5, with a weak D call TRBD2 (7 bases). The germline V gene has CDR1 MNHNS and CDR2 SASEGT. This CDR3 has 16 residues. Trimming shortened V by 2 bases and J by 2 bases, and 15 bases separated the two germline ends. The CDR3, as DNA: TGTGCCAGCAGTGAACCAGGGGTGGGGGGGCAAGAGACCCAGTACTTC. It specifies CASSEPGVGGQETQYF.

The chain combines TRBV7-8 with TRBJ1-2; TRBD1 matches at 7 bases. V dropped 3 bases and J dropped 8; count of bases not matched to a gene: 3. This CDR3 has 12 residues. Germline V gene sequence: CDR1 SGHVS, CDR2 FQNEAQ. The CDR3 sequence is CASSFDREGYTF. The DNA for the CDR3 is TGTGCCAGCAGCTTCGACAGGGAAGGCTACACCTTC.

The rearrangement uses TRBV2 and TRBJ1-3; the match to TRBD1 covers 7 bases. CDR1 is SNHLY and CDR2 is FYNNEI in the germline V gene. V trimming: 6 bases; J trimming: 1 base; junction bases outside the gene matches: 9. There are 16 residues in the CDR3. The CDR3 bases are TGTGCCAGCAGAACCGGGACAGTGTTATCTGGAAACACCATATATTTT. It codes for CASRTGTVLSGNTIYF.

This chain joins TRBV7-2 and TRBJ2-7; D call uncertain. The V gene lost 2 bases and the J gene lost 0 bases, with 11 bases spanning the gap. The CDR3 totals 15 residues. Per germline, CDR1 SGHTA and CDR2 FQGNSA. CDR3 DNA: TGTGCCAGCAGCTTAAGATTACTGAGCTCCTACGAGCAGTACTTC. Amino acid sequence: CASSLRLLSSYEQYF.

The chain joins TRBV27 to TRBJ2-7; TRBD1 is a possible D gene (6 bases). CDR1 MNHEY and CDR2 SMNVEV come from the germline V gene (reference sequence). The ends were cut back, 6 bases at V and 7 bases at J, with 28 bases in the middle. This CDR3 is built from 17 residues. CDR3 region: CASSLMAWSDRTGEQYF. The CDR3 nucleotides read TGTGCCAGCAGCCTAATGGCCTGGTCCGACAGGACGGGGGAGCAGTACTTC.